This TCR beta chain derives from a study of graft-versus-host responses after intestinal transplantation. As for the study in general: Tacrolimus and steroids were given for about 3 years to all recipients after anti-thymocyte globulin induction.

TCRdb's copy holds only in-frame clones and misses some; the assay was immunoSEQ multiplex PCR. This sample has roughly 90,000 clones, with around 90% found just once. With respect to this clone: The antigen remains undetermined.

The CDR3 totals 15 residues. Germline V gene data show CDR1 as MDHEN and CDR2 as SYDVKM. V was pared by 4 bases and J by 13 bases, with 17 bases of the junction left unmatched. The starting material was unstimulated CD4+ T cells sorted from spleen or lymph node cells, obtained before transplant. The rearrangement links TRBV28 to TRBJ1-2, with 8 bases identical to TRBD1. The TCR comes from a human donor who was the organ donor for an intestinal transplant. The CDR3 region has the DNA TGTGCCAGCAGTTCCCCCAGGGGGCCTTCCCTGTCCTCCACCTTC. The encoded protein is CASSSPRGPSLSSTF.